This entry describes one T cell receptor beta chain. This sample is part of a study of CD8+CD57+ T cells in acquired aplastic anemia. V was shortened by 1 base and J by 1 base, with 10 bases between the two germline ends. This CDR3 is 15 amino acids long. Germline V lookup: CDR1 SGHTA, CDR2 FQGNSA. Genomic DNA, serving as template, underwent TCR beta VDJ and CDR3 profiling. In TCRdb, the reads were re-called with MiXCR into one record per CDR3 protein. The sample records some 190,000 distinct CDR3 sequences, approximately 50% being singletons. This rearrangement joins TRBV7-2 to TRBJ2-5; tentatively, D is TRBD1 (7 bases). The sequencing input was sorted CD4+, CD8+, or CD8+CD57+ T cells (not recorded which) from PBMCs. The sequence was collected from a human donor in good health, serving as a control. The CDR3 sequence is CASSLGQGLQETQYF. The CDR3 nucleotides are TGTGCCAGCAGCTTAGGACAGGGACTCCAAGAGACCCAGTACTTC.